This T cell receptor (beta chain) is drawn from a study of cytomegalovirus exposure and HLA in healthy donors. Whole-study results and caveats: CMV antigen specificity was confirmed in vitro for a few CMV-associated chains. TCR beta sequences reportedly predicted the HLA-A and HLA-B alleles of most subjects accurately.

CDR1 and CDR2 (germline): SEHNR, FQNEAQ (reference sequence). The germline V and J ends were trimmed by 4 bases and 4 bases, with 16 bases remaining between them. The length of the CDR3 is 16 residues. PCR used 60 Vbeta primers and 13 Jbeta primers. Profiling relied on immunoSEQ multiplex PCR, and the TCRdb table lists in-frame clones only, not all of them. The table has approximately 160,000 clones, just over 70% seen once; the top ten hold roughly 4.5%. Of note for this clone: Its antigen remains unidentified.

This sequence joins TRBV7-9 and TRBJ2-2; perhaps TRBD1 as D (6 bases). The sequenced sample was PBMCs. The sequence derives from a man aged 18 to 30 in good health and CMV-seropositive. In nucleotides, the CDR3 is TGTGCCAGCAGCTCCCGTACAGGGAAATCCACCGGGGAGCTGTTTTTT. Its translation: CASSSRTGKSTGELFF. The variable domain in full, completed from reference TRBV7-9 and TRBJ2-2, reads DTGVSQNPRHKITKRGQNVTFRCDPISEHNRLYWYRQTLGQGPEFLTYFQNEAQLEKSRLLSDRFSAERPKGSFSTLEIQRTEQGDSAMYLCASSSRTGKSTGELFFGEGSRLTVL.